Listed below are T cell receptor beta chains from one sample, sequenced in a study of tumor and adjacent non-tumor tissue in lung cancer. From the multiplex PCR reads, TCRdb called clonotypes with MiXCR, one entry per CDR3 protein. In the table there are about 110,000 distinct CDR3 sequences, roughly 75% of which are singletons. Sequenced sample: lung tumor tissue. These TCRs come from a woman aged 55-70 years with non-small cell lung cancer. The CDR3 runs from the conserved cysteine through the conserved F or W. D genes are given only for firm matches. The size entry is marked missing in some rows and otherwise reads once, few, many or a size class.

v_gene,d_gene,j_gene,abundance,CDR3aa,CDR3nt
TRBV7-9,-,TRBJ1-6,many,CASSLDDSVSPLHF,TGTGCCAGCAGCTTAGACGACTCTGTTTCACCCCTCCACTTT
TRBV11-3,-,TRBJ1-1,-,CASSLIGSTGRMNTEAFF,TGTGCCAGCAGCTTAATTGGGTCGACCGGACGGATGAACACTGAAGCTTTCTTT
TRBV14,TRBD1,TRBJ1-1,-,CASSPGTANAFF,TGTGCCAGCAGCCCCGGGACAGCTAATGCTTTCTTT
TRBV20-1,-,TRBJ2-1,-,CSTYSGANNEQFF,TGCAGTACTTATTCAGGGGCCAACAATGAGCAGTTCTTC
TRBV4-3,-,TRBJ1-2,-,CASSQERDGYIF,TGCGCCAGCAGCCAAGAACGCGATGGCTACATATTC
TRBV12-3/TRBV12-4,-,TRBJ2-6,-,CAISPDSGTTGANVLTF,TGTGCCATCAGCCCGGACAGTGGAACGACTGGGGCCAACGTCCTGACTTTC
TRBV6-1,-,TRBJ2-6,-,CATSVEASGDNVLTF,TGTGCCACCAGTGTGGAGGCGTCCGGGGACAACGTCCTGACTTTC
TRBV11-3,TRBD1,TRBJ2-6,-,CASRQGQGHQTGANILTF,TGTGCCAGCAGACAGGGACAGGGTCATCAAACTGGGGCCAACATCCTGACTTTC
TRBV7-9,-,TRBJ1-2,-,CASSPETGYYGYAF,TGTGCCAGCAGCCCGGAGACGGGCTACTATGGCTACGCCTTC
TRBV5-1,-,TRBJ2-5,-,CASSTSGRPEETQYF,TGCGCCAGCAGCACTTCCGGTCGACCCGAAGAGACCCAGTACTTC
TRBV28,TRBD1,TRBJ2-1,-,CAILGTGNYNEQLF,TGTGCCATCCTTGGGACAGGGAACTACAATGAGCAGTTATTC
TRBV6-2/TRBV6-3,-,TRBJ1-4,-,CANRKAGAGEKLFF,TGTGCCAACAGAAAAGCCGGGGCAGGTGAAAAACTGTTTTTT
TRBV4-2,-,TRBJ1-2,many,CASSLLTGGSGYTF,TGTGCCAGCAGCCTTCTGACAGGAGGTTCTGGCTACACCTTC
TRBV20-1,-,TRBJ1-4,few,CSARGEQILNEKLVF,TGCAGTGCTAGAGGAGAACAGATCTTGAATGAAAAACTGGTTTTT
TRBV5-5,TRBD1,TRBJ2-1,-,CASNLRDRSYNEEFF,TGTGCAAGCAACCTCCGGGACAGGTCCTACAATGAGGAGTTCTTC
TRBV29-1,-,TRBJ2-1,-,CSVERGIGQRAGEQFF,TGCAGCGTTGAAAGGGGTATAGGACAGCGGGCAGGCGAGCAGTTCTTC
TRBV11-2,-,TRBJ1-1,-,CVSSPGVGLPEAFF,TGTGTCAGCAGTCCCGGAGTGGGATTACCTGAAGCTTTCTTT
TRBV20-1,-,TRBJ1-1,-,CRATPGVNTEAFF,TGCAGAGCTACTCCGGGAGTCAACACTGAAGCTTTCTTT
TRBV28,-,TRBJ1-2,-,CASSRAGGAVSYGYNF,TGTGCCAGCAGCCGTGCGGGGGGCGCAGTTTCCTATGGCTACAACTTC
TRBV11-3,-,TRBJ2-2,once,CAIRSRVSPTGELFF,TGTGCCATCCGGTCTCGGGTCAGCCCGACCGGGGAGCTGTTTTTT
TRBV4-2,-,TRBJ1-2,-,CAISQDGTSIYGYTF,TGTGCCATCAGCCAGGACGGGACCTCTATCTATGGCTATACCTTC
TRBV20-1,-,TRBJ2-1,-,CNFRLQGGSSYNEQFF,TGCAATTTTAGACTCCAAGGGGGATCATCCTACAATGAGCAGTTCTTC
TRBV6-2/TRBV6-3,TRBD2,TRBJ2-2,many,CASSPTSGRGTGELFF,TGTGCCAGCAGTCCAACTAGCGGGAGGGGCACCGGGGAGCTGTTTTTT
TRBV20-1,TRBD1,TRBJ1-2,many,CSARQGAGGGYTF,TGCAGTGCTCGACAGGGGGCGGGGGGCGGCTACACCTTC
TRBV12-3/TRBV12-4,-,TRBJ2-1,many,CASRPYSAAYNEQFF,TGTGCCAGCAGGCCCTACTCAGCGGCATACAATGAGCAGTTCTTC
TRBV11-3,-,TRBJ2-5,-,CANSLVGHVGETQYF,TGTGCCAACAGTCTCGTGGGGCACGTAGGGGAGACCCAGTACTTC
TRBV15,-,TRBJ1-4,-,CATSRGRSREKLFF,TGTGCCACTAGCAGAGGAAGAAGTCGTGAAAAACTGTTTTTT
TRBV6-1,-,TRBJ2-3,-,CSSCESYTTDTQYF,TGTTCCAGCTGTGAATCCTACACCACAGATACGCAGTATTTT
TRBV6-2/TRBV6-3,TRBD2,TRBJ2-7,-,CASSYAAGADKQYF,TGTGCCAGCAGTTACGCAGCGGGAGCTGACAAGCAATACTTC
TRBV6-6,-,TRBJ1-1,-,CASSLGIGPSNTEAFF,TGTGCCAGCAGTCTCGGCATAGGACCGTCGAACACTGAAGCTTTCTTT
TRBV11-2,TRBD2,TRBJ2-3,-,CASTLDLGGGDTQYF,TGTGCCAGCACCCTAGATCTCGGCGGGGGGGACACGCAGTATTTT
TRBV11-2,-,TRBJ2-2,-,CASSSPRGGNTGELFF,TGTGCCAGCAGCTCTCCCAGGGGGGGGAACACCGGGGAGCTGTTTTTT
TRBV28,-,TRBJ1-5,-,CANSFNSTQPQHF,TGTGCCAACAGCTTTAATAGCACTCAGCCCCAGCATTTT
TRBV4-1,-,TRBJ2-4,once,CTSSQGDRTKNVQYF,TGCACCAGCAGCCAGGGGGACCGGACTAAAAACGTTCAGTACTTC
TRBV5-6,-,TRBJ2-5,-,CASGTRDFQETQYF,TGTGCCAGCGGCACGCGGGACTTTCAAGAGACCCAGTACTTC
TRBV10-2,-,TRBJ2-7,-,CASSGNTLNDEQYF,TGCGCCAGCAGTGGTAACACCCTGAATGACGAGCAGTACTTC
TRBV28,-,TRBJ2-6,-,CASADGANVLTF,TGTGCCAGCGCGGATGGGGCCAACGTCCTGACTTTC
TRBV4-1,-,TRBJ2-5,-,CASSQVRGGELPETQYF,TGCGCCAGCAGCCAAGTTAGGGGGGGGGAGCTGCCCGAGACCCAGTACTTC
TRBV11-2,-,TRBJ2-7,-,CASRLTDTQYF,TGTGCCAGCAGGTTAACAGATACGCAGTACTTC
TRBV4-1,TRBD1,TRBJ2-3,many,CASAGTGGDTQYF,TGCGCCAGCGCCGGGACAGGGGGCGATACGCAGTATTTT
TRBV11-3,-,TRBJ2-5,few,CASSLDAGRETLYF,TGTGCCAGTAGCTTAGATGCAGGGAGAGAGACCCTGTACTTC
TRBV12-3/TRBV12-4,-,TRBJ2-3,-,CASSLTAEADTEYF,TGTGCCAGCAGTTTAACGGCAGAAGCAGATACAGAGTATTTT
TRBV20-1,-,TRBJ2-1,-,CSAGPLGTGWHDEQSF,TGCAGTGCTGGACCCCTGGGAACGGGGTGGCACGATGAGCAGTCCTTC